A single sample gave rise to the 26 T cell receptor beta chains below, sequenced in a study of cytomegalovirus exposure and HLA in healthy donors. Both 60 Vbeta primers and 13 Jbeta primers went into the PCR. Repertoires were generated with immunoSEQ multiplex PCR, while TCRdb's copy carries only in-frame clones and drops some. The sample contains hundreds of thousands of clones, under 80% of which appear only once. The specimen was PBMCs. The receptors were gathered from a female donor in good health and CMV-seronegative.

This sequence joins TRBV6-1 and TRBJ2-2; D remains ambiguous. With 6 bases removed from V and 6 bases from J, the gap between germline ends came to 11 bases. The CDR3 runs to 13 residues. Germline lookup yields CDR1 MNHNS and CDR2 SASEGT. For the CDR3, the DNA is TGTGCCAGCAGCCCTCACCCGGCCGGGGAGCTGTTTTTT. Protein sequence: CASSPHPAGELFF.

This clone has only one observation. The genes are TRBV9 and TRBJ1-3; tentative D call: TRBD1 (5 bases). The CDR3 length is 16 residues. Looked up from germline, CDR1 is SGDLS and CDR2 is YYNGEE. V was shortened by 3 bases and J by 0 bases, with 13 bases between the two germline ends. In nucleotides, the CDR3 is TGTGCCAGCAGCGATCAAAGGGGCAGCTCTGGAAACACCATATATTTT. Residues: CASSDQRGSSGNTIYF.

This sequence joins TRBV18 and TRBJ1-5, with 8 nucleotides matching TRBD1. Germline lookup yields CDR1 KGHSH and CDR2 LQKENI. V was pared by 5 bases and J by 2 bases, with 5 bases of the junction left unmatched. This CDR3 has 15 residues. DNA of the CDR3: TGTGCCAGCTCAACGACAGGGGATGGCAATCAGCCCCAGCATTTT. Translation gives CASSTTGDGNQPQHF.

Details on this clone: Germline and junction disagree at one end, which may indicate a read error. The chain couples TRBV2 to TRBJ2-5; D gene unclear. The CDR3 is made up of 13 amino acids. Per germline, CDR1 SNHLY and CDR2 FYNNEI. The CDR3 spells CASSERLSEAQYF. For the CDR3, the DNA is TGTGCCAGCAGTGAGAGACTCTCAGAGGCCCAGTACTTC.

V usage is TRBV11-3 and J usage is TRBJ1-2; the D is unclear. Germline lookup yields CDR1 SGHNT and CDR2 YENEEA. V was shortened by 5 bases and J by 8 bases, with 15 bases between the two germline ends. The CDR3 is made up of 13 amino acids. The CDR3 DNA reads TGTGCCAGCAGCACAGAGGTGGGGAGCGGCTACACCTTC. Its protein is CASSTEVGSGYTF. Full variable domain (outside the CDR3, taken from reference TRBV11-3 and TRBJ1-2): EAGVVQSPRYKIIEKKQPVAFWCNPISGHNTLYWYLQNLGQGPELLIRYENEEAVDDSQLPKDRFSAERLKGVDSTLKIQPAELGDSAVYLCASSTEVGSGYTFGSGTRLTVV.

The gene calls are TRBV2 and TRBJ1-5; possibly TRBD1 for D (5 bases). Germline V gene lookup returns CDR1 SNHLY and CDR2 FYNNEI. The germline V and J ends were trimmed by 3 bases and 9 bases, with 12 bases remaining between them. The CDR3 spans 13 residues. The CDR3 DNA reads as TGTGCCAGCAGTGACGAAGGGGTGGGGCCCCAGCATTTT. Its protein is CASSDEGVGPQHF.

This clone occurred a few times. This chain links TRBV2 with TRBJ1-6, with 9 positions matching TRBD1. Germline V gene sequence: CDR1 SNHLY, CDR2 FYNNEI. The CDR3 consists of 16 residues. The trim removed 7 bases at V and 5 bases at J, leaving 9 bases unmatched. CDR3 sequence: CASNIQGASNNSPLHF. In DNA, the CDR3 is TGTGCCAGCAATATACAGGGGGCGAGCAATAATTCACCCCTCCACTTT.

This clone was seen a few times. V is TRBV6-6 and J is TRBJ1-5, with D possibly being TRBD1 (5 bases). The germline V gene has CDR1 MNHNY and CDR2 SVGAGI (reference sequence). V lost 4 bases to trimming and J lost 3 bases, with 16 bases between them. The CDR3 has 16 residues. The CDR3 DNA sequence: TGTGCCAGCAGTTGGGGCGGGGAACGGGACAATCAGCCCCAGCATTTT. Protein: CASSWGGERDNQPQHF.

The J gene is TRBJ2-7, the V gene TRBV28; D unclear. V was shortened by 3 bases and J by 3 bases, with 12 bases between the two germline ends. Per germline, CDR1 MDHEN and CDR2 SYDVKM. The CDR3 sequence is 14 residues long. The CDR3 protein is CASSFGSLYYEQYF. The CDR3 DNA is TGTGCCAGCAGTTTCGGGTCTCTATACTACGAGCAGTACTTC.

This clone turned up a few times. CDR3 residues: CASTTGDSRSNQPQHF. CDR3 in DNA: TGTGCCAGTACCACAGGGGACAGCCGTAGCAATCAGCCCCAGCATTTT. V usage is TRBV19 and J usage is TRBJ1-5; TRBD1 matches 7 bases. CDR1 and CDR2 (germline): LNHDA, SQIVND (reference sequence). This CDR3 is built from 16 residues. The V gene end was trimmed by 7 bases and the J gene end by 0 bases; junction bases not matched to a gene: 9. The complete variable domain, with remaining parts taken from reference TRBV19 and TRBJ1-5, reads DGGITQSPKYLFRKEGQNVTLSCEQNLNHDAMYWYRQDPGQGLRLIYYSQIVNDFQKGDIAEGYSVSREKKESFPLTVTSAQKNPTAFYLCASTTGDSRSNQPQHFGDGTRLSIL.

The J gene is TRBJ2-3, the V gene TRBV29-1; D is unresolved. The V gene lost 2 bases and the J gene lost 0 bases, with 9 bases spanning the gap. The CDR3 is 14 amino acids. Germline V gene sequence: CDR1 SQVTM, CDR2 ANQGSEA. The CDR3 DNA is TGCAGCGTTGAACGGCAGACTAGCACAGATACGCAGTATTTT. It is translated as CSVERQTSTDTQYF.

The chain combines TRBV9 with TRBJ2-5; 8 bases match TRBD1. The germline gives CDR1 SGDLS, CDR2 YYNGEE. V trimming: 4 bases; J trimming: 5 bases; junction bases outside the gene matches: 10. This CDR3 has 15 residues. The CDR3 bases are TGTGCCAGCAGCCTAGAGGCAGGGGGCTTGGAGACCCAGTACTTC. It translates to CASSLEAGGLETQYF.

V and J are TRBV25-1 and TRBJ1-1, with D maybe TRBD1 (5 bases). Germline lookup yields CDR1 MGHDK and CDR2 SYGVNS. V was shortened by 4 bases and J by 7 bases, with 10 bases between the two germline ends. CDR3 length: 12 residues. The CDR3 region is CASSGQIHEAFF. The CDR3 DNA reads TGTGCCAGCAGTGGACAGATCCATGAAGCTTTCTTT.

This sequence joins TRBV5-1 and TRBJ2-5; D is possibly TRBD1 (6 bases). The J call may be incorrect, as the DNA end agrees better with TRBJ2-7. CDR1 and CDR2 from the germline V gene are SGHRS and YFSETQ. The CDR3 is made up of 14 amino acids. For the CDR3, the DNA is TGCGCCAGCAGCTTGGGGCCAGGGGCCTACGAGCAGTACTTC. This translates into CASSLGPGAYEQYF.

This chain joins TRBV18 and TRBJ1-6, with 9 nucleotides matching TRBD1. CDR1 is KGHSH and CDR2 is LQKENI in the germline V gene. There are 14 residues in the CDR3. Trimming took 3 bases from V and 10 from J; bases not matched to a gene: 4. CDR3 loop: CASSPGTGPSPLHF. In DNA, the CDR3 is TGTGCCAGCTCACCCGGGACAGGGCCCTCACCCCTCCACTTT. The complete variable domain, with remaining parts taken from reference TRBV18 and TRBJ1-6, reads NAGVMQNPRHLVRRRGQEARLRCSPMKGHSHVYWYRQLPEEGLKFMVYLQKENIIDESGMPKERFSAEFPKEGPSILRIQQVVRGDSAAYFCASSPGTGPSPLHFGNGTRLTVT.

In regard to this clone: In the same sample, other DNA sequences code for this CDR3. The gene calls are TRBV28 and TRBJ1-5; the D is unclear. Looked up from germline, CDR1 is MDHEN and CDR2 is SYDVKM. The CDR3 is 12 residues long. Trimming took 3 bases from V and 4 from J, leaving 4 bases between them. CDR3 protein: CASSFQNQPQHF. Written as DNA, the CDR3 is TGTGCCAGCAGTTTCCAAAATCAGCCCCAGCATTTT. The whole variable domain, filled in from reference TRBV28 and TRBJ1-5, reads DVKVTQSSRYLVKRTGEKVFLECVQDMDHENMFWYRQDPGLGLRLIYFSYDVKMKEKGDIPEGYSVSREKKERFSLILESASTNQTSMYLCASSFQNQPQHFGDGTRLSIL.

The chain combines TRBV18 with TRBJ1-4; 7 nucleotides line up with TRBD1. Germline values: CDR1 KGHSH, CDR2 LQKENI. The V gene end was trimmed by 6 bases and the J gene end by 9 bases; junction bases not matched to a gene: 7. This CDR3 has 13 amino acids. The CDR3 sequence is CASSGQISKKLFF. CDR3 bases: TGTGCCAGCTCGGGACAGATCTCCAAAAAACTGTTTTTT. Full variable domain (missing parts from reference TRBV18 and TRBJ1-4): NAGVMQNPRHLVRRRGQEARLRCSPMKGHSHVYWYRQLPEEGLKFMVYLQKENIIDESGMPKERFSAEFPKEGPSILRIQQVVRGDSAAYFCASSGQISKKLFFGSGTQLSVL.

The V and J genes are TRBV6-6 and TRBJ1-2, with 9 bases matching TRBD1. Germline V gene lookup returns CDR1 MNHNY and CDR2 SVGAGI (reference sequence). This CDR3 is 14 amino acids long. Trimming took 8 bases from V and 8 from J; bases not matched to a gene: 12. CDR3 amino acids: CASGQGTQIPGYTF. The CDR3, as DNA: TGTGCCAGCGGACAGGGGACCCAGATACCAGGCTACACCTTC.

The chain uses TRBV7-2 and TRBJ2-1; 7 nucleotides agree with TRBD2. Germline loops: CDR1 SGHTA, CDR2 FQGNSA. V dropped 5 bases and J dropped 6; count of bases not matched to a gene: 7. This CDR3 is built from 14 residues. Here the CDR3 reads CASSLRTSGNEQFF. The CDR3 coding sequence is TGTGCCAGCAGCCTACGGACTAGTGGCAATGAGCAGTTCTTC.

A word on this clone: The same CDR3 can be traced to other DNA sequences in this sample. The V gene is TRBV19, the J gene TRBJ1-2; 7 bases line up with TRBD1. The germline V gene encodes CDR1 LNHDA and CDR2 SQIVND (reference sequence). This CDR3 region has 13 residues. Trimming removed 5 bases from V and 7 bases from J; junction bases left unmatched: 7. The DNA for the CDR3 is TGTGCCAGTAGTGGGACAGACCTCCTTGGCTACACCTTC. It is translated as CASSGTDLLGYTF.

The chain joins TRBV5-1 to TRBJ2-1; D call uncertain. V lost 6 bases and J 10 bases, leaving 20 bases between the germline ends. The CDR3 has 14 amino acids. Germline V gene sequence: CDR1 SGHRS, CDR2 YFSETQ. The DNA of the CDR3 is TGCGCCAGCACCCCTAGTACACCCCCTACGGAGCAGTTCTTC. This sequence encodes CASTPSTPPTEQFF.

This CDR3 reads CASSPGTSGRTSTDTQYF. DNA for the CDR3: TGTGCCAGCAGCCCCGGGACTAGCGGGAGGACTAGCACAGATACGCAGTATTTT. The V call is TRBV7-7, the J call TRBJ2-3; 15 nucleotides agree with TRBD2. CDR1 is SSHAT, CDR2 FNYEAQ, per germline (reference sequence). Trimming at V came to 5 bases and at J to 0 bases, leaving 6 bases not matched to a gene. The CDR3 is 18 residues long.

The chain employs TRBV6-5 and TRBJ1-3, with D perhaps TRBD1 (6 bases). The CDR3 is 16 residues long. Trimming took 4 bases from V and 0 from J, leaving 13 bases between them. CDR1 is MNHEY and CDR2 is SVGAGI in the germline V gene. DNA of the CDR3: TGTGCCAGCAGTTCCGGACAGCTGGGCTCTGGAAACACCATATATTTT. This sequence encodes CASSSGQLGSGNTIYF.

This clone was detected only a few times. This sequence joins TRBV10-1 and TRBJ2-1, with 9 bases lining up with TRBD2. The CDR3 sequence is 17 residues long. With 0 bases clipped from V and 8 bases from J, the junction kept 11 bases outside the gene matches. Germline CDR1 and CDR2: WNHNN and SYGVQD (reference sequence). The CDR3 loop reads CASSESTAGGPGDEQFF. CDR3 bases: TGCGCCAGCAGTGAGTCAACGGCGGGAGGGCCAGGGGATGAGCAGTTCTTC.

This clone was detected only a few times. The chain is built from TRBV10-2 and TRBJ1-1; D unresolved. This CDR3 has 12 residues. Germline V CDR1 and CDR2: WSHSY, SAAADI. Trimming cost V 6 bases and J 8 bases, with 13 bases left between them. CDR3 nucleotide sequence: TGCGCCAGCAGGGGTGGAGAGGTAGAAGCTTTCTTT. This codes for CASRGGEVEAFF.

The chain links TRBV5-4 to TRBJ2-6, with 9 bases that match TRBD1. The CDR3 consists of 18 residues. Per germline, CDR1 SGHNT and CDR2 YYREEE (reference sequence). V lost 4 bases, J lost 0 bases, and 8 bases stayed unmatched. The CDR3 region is CASSRPGQGGSGANVLTF. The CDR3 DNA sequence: TGTGCCAGCAGCCGACCGGGACAGGGTGGCTCTGGGGCCAACGTCCTGACTTTC.